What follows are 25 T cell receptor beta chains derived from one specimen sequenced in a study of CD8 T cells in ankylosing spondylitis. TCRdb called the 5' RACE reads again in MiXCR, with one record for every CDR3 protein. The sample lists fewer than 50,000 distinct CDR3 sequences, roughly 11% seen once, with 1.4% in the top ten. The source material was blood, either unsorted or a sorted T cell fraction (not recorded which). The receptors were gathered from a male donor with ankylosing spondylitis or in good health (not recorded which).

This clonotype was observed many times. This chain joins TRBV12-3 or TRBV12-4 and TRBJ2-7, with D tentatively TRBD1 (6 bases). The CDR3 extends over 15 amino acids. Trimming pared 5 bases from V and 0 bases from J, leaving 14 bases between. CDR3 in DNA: TGTGCCAGCAGTATCCGGACAGCGAGCTCCTACGAGCAGTACTTC. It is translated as CASSIRTASSYEQYF.

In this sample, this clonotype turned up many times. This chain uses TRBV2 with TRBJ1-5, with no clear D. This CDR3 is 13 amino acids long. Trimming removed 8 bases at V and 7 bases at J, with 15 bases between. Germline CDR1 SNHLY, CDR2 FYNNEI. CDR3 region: CASSIFERQPQHF. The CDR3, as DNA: TGTGCCAGCTCAATTTTTGAGCGGCAGCCCCAGCATTTT.

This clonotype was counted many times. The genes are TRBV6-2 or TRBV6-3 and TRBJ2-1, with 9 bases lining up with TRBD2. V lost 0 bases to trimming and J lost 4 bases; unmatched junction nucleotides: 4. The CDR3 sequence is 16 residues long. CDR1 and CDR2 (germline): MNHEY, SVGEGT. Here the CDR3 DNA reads TGTGCCAGCAGTTACTCGCTAGCGGGGCGTTACAATGAGCAGTTCTTC. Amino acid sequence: CASSYSLAGRYNEQFF.

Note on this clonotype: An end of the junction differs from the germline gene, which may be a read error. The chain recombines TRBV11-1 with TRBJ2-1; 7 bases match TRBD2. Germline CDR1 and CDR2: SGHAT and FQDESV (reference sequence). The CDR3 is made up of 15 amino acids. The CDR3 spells CASSFGAGENNEQLF. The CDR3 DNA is TGTGCCAGCAGCTTCGGGGCGGGGGAAAACAATGAGCAGTTGTTC.

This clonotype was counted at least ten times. CDR3 DNA sequence: TGTGCCACCGGAAGATCGGGATTCCGGGACAGTCCTAACTATGGCTACACCTTC. Protein sequence: CATGRSGFRDSPNYGYTF. The chain uses TRBV10-3 and TRBJ1-2; TRBD1 agrees at 7 bases. This CDR3 comprises 18 residues. After removal of 10 bases from V and 0 bases from J, the junction contained 20 bases not matched to a gene. Germline V gene sequence: CDR1 ENHRY, CDR2 SYGVKD.

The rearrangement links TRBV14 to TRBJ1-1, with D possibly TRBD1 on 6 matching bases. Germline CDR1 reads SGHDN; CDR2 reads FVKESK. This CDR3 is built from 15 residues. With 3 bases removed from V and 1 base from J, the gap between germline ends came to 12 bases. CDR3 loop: CASSHRGFRNTEAFF. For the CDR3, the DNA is TGTGCCAGCAGCCATAGGGGGTTCCGGAACACTGAAGCTTTCTTT.

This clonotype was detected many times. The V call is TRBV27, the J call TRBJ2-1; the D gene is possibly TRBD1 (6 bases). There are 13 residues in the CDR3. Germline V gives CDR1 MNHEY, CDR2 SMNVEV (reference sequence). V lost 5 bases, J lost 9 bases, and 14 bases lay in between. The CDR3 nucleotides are TGTGCCAGCAGTACTCACAGGGACGGTGAGCAGTTCTTC. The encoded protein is CASSTHRDGEQFF.

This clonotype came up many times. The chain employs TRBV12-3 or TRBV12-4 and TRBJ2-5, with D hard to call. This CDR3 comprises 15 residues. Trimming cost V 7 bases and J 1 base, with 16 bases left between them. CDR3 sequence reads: CASTLSTLPQETQYF. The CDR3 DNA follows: TGTGCCAGCACCTTATCGACCCTCCCCCAAGAGACCCAGTACTTC.

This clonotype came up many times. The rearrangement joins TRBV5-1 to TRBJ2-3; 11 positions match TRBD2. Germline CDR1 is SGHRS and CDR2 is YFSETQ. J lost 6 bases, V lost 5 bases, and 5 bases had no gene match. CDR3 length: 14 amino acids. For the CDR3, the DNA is TGCGCCAGCAGTCATGGACTAGCGGGCGATACGCAGTATTTT. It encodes CASSHGLAGDTQYF.

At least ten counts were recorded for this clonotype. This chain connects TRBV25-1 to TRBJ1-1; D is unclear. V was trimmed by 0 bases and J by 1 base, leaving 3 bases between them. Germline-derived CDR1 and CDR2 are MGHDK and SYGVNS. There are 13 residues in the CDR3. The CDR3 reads CASSEYRNTEAFF. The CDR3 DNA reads TGTGCCAGCAGTGAATATCGGAACACTGAAGCTTTCTTT.

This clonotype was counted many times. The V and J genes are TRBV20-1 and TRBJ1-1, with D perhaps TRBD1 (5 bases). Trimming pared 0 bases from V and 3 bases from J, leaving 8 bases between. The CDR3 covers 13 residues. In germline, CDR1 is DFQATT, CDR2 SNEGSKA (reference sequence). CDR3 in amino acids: CSARDPTDTEAFF. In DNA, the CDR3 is TGCAGTGCTAGAGATCCGACAGACACTGAAGCTTTCTTT.

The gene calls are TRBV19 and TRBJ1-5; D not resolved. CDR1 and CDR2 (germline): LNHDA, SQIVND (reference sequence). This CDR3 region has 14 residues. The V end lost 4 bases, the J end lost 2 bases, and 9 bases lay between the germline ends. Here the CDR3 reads CASSSRMGNQPQHF. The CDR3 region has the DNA TGTGCCAGTAGTAGCCGGATGGGCAATCAGCCCCAGCATTTT.

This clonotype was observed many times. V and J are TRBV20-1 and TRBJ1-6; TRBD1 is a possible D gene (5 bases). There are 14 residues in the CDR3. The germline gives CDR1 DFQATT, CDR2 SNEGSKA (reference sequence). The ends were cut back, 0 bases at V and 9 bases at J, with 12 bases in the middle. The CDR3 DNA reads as TGCAGTGCTAGAGAAGGGGAATCTCGTTCACCCCTCCACTTT. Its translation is CSAREGESRSPLHF.

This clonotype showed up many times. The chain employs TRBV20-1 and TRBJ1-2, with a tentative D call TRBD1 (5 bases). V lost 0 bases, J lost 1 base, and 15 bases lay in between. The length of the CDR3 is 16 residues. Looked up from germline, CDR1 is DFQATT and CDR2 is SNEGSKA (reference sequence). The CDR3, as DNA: TGCAGTGCTAGAGATCTTTTTGACAGACTTAACTATGGCTACACCTTC. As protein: CSARDLFDRLNYGYTF.

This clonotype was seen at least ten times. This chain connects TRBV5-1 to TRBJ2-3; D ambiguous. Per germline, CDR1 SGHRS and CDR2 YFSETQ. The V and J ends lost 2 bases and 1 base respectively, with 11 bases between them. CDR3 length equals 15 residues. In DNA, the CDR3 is TGCGCCAGCAGCTTTGTAACCGTGGGCACAGATACGCAGTATTTT. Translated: CASSFVTVGTDTQYF.

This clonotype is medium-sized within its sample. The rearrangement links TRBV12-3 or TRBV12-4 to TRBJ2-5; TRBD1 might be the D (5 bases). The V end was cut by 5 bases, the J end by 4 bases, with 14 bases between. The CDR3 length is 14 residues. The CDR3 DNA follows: TGTGCCAGCAGTCCCCGTAGGGGTGGAGAGACCCAGTACTTC. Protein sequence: CASSPRRGGETQYF.

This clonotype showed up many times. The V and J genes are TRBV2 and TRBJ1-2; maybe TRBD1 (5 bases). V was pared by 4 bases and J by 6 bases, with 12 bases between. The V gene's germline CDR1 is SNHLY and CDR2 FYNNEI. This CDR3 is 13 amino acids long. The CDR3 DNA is TGTGCCAGCAGTGCCTTGGGACGTAATGGCTACACCTTC. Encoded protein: CASSALGRNGYTF.

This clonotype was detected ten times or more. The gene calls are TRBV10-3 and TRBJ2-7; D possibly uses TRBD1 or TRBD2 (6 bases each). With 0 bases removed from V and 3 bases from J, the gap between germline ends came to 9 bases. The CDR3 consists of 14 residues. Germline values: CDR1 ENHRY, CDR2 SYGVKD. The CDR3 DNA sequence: TGTGCCATCAGTGAGTCCAGGGGAGGCTACGAGCAGTACTTC. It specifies CAISESRGGYEQYF.

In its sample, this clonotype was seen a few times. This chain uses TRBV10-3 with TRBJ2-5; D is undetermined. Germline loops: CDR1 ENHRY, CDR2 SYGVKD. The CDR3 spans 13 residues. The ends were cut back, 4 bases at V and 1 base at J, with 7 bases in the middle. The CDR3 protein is CAISGGLQETQYF. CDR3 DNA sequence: TGTGCCATCAGTGGGGGTCTCCAAGAGACCCAGTACTTC.

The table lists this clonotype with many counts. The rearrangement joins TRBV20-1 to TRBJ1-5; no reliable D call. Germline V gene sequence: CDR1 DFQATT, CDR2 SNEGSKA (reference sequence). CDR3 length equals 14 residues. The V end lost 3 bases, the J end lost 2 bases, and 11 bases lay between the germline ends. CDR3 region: CSASPGLGNQPQHF. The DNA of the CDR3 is TGCAGTGCTAGCCCCGGGTTGGGCAATCAGCCCCAGCATTTT.

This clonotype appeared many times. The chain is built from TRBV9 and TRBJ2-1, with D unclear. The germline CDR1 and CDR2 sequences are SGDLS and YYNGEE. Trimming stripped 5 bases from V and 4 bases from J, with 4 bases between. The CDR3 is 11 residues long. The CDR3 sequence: CASSEYNEQFF. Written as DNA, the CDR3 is TGTGCCAGCAGTGAGTACAATGAGCAGTTCTTC.

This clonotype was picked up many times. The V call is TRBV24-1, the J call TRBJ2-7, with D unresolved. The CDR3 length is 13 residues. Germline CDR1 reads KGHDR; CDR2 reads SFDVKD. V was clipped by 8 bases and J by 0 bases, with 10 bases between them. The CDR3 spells CATMPRNSYEQYF. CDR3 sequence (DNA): TGTGCCACCATGCCACGGAACTCCTACGAGCAGTACTTC.

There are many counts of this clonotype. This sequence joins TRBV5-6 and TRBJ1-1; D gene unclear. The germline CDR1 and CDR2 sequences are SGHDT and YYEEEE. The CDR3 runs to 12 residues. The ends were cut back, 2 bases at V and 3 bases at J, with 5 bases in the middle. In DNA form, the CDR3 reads TGTGCCAGCAGCTTCCGGGACACTGAAGCTTTCTTT. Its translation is CASSFRDTEAFF.

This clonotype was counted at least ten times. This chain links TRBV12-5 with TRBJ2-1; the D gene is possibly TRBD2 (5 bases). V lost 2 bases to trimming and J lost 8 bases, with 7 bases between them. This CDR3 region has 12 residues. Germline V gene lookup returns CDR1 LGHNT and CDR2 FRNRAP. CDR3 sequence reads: CASGLFGDEQFF. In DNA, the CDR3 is TGTGCTAGTGGTTTGTTCGGGGATGAGCAGTTCTTC.

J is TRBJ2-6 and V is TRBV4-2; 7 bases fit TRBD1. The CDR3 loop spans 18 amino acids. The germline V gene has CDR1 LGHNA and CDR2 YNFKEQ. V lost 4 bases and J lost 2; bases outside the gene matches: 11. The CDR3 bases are TGTGCCAGCAGCCCTTCCGGGACAGTCCTTCCTGGGGCCAACGTCCTGACTTTC. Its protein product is CASSPSGTVLPGANVLTF.